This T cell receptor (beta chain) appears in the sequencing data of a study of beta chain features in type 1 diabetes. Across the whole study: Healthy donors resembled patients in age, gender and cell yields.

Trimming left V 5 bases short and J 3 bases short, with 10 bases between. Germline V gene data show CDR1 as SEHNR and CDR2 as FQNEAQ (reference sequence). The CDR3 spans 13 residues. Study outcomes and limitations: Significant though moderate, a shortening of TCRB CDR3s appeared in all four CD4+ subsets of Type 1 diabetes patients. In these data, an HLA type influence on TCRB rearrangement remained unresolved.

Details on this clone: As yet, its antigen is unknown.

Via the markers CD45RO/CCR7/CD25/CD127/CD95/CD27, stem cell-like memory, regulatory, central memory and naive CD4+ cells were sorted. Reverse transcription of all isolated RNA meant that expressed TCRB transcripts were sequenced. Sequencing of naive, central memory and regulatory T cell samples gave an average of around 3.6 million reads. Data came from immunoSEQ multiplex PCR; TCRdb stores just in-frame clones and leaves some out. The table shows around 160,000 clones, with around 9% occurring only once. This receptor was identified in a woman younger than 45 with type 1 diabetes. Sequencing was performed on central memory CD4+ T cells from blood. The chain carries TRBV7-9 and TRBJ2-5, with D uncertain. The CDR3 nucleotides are TGTGCCAGCAGCATTAGCCAAAAAGAGACCCAGTACTTC. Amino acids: CASSISQKETQYF.